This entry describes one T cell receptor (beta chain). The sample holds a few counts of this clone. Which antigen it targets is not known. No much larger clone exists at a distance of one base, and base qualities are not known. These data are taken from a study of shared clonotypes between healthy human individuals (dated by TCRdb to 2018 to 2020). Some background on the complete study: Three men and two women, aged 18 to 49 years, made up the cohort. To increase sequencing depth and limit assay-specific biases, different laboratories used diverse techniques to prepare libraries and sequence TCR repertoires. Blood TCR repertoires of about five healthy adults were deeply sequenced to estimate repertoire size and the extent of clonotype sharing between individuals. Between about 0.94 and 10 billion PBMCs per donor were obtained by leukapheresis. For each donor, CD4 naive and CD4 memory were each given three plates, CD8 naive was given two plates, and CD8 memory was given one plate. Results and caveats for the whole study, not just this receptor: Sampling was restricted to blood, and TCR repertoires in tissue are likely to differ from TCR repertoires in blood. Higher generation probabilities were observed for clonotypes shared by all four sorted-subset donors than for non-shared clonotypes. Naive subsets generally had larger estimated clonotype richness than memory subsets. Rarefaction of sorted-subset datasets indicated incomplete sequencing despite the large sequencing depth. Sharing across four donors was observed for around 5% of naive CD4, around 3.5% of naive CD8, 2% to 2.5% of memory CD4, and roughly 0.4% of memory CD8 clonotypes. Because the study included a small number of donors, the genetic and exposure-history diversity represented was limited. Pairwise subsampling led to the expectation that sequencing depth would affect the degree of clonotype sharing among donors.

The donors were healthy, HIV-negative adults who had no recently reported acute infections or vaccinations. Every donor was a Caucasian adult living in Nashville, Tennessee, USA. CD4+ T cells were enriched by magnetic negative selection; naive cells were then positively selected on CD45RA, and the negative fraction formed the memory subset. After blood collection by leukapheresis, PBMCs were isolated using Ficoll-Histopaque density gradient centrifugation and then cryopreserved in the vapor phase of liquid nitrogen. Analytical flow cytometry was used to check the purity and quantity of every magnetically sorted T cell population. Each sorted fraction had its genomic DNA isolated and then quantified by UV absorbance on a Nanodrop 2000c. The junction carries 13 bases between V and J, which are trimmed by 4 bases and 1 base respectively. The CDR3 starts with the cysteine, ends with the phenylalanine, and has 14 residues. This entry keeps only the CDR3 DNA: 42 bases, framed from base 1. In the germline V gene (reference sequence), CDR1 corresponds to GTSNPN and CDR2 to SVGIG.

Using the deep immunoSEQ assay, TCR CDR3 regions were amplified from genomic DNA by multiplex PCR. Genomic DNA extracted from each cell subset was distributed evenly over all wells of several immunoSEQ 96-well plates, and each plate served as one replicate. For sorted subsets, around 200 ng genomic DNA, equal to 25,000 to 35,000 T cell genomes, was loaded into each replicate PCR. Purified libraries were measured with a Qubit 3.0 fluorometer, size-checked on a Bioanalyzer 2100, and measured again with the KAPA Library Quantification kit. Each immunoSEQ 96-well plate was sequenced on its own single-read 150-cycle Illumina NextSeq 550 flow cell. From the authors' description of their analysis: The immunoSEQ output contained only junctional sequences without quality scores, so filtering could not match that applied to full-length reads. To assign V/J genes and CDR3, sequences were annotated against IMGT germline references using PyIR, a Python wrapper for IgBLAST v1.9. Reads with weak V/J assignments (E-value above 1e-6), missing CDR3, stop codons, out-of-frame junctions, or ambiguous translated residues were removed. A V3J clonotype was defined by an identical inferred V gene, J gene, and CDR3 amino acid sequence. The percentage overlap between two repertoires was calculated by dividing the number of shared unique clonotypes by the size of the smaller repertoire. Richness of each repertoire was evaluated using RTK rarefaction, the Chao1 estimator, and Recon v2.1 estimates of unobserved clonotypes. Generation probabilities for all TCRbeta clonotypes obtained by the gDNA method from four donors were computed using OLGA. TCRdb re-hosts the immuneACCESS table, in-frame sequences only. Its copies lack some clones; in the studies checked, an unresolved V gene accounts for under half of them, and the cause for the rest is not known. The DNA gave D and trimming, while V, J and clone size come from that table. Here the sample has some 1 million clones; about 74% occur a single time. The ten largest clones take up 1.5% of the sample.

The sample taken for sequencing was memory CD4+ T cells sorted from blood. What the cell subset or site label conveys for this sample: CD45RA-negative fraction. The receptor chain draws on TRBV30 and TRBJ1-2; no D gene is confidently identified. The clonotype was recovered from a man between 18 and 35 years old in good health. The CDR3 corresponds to CAWIRSVINYGYTF. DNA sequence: TGTGCCTGGATAAGGAGCGTCATTAACTATGGCTACACCTTC.